The source of this TCR beta chain is a study of cytomegalovirus exposure and HLA in healthy donors. The CDR3 is 13 residues long. CDR1 and CDR2 (germline): SNHLY, FYNNEI. V lost 7 bases to trimming and J lost 3 bases, with 9 bases between them. The table came from immunoSEQ multiplex PCR; TCRdb's copy has only in-frame clones and leaves some out. The sample includes roughly 200,000 clones, roughly 86% of them seen just once. Sequenced material: PBMCs. The chain links TRBV2 to TRBJ2-2, with D uncertain. This clonotype was obtained from a man younger than 45 in good health and CMV-seropositive. The CDR3 coding sequence is TGTGCCAGCACCCGGACCGACACCGGGGAGCTGTTTTTT. This translates into CASTRTDTGELFF.